The 12 T cell receptor beta chains reported below all come from one sample, sequenced in a study of vaccination and CD4 T cells after COVID-19. Once obtained from cultured CD4+ T cells, the DNA was sequenced using the Oncomine TCR Beta short-read assay. A single record per CDR3 protein comes from TCRdb applying MiXCR to the PCR reads. Here the sample spans approximately 22,000 distinct CDR3 sequences, approximately 48% being singletons. Their antigens remain unidentified. Treatment denoted: roughly 10-day PBMC culture with coronavirus spike peptide pools or control peptides (ViraFEST assay). The sample taken for sequencing was CD4+ T cells from blood, cultured in vitro. The receptors come from a human donor who had recovered from COVID-19.

This clonotype was counted a few times. The V gene is TRBV24-1, the J gene TRBJ1-5; possible D gene TRBD1, 5 bases. V dropped 10 bases and J dropped 2 bases, with 14 bases sitting between them. Germline CDR1 KGHDR, CDR2 SFDVKD. The CDR3 length is 14 residues. The CDR3 nucleotides read TGTGCCACAGCTGGGGCTGGAGGCAATCAGCCCCAGCATTTT. Translation gives CATAGAGGNQPQHF.

The V call is TRBV20-1, the J call TRBJ2-7, with 9 bases identical to TRBD1. V shed 5 bases and J 4 bases; nucleotides not matched to a gene: 3. Germline V gene sequence: CDR1 DFQATT, CDR2 SNEGSKA (reference sequence). This CDR3 spans 12 amino acids. The CDR3 loop reads CSAPGTGYEQYF. Written as DNA, the CDR3 is TGCAGTGCTCCCGGGACAGGGTACGAGCAGTACTTC.

This clonotype was found a few times. The rearrangement joins TRBV24-1 to TRBJ2-7; TRBD1 is a possible D gene (5 bases). V was shortened by 2 bases and J by 6 bases, with 13 bases between the two germline ends. Germline V gene lookup returns CDR1 KGHDR and CDR2 SFDVKD. The length of the CDR3 is 14 residues. This chain's CDR3 is CATSDSGHAGEQYF. The CDR3 bases are TGTGCCACCAGTGATTCCGGACACGCCGGCGAGCAGTACTTC.

This clonotype was seen once. Relative to the germline gene, one junction end is altered; a read error may explain this. The J gene is TRBJ2-5, the V gene TRBV11-2, with a tentative D call TRBD2 (8 bases). Germline CDR1 reads SGHAT; CDR2 reads FQNNGV. The CDR3 runs to 14 residues. This chain's CDR3 is CASSSGRGQVTQYF. DNA for the CDR3: TGTGCCAGCAGCTCCGGGAGGGGGCAAGTGACCCAGTACTTC.

The rearrangement uses TRBV6-1 and TRBJ2-7, with a weak D call TRBD1 (7 bases). The V end lost 6 bases, the J end lost 0 bases, and 21 bases lay between the germline ends. Germline V gene lookup returns CDR1 MNHNS and CDR2 SASEGT. The CDR3 loop spans 17 amino acids. CDR3 DNA: TGTGCCAGCAGACCAGGGGGGAGACAAGCCAGCTCCTACGAGCAGTACTTC. It yields the protein CASRPGGRQASSYEQYF.

The gene calls are TRBV19 and TRBJ2-3; 13 bases agree with TRBD2. V shed 5 bases and J 4 bases; nucleotides not matched to a gene: 6. In germline, CDR1 is LNHDA, CDR2 SQIVND (reference sequence). The CDR3 has 16 residues. CDR3 DNA: TGTGCCAGTAGTGTAACTAGCGGGAGGGCAGCAGATACGCAGTATTTT. Translating gives CASSVTSGRAADTQYF.

This clonotype has a single count. The genes are TRBV19 and TRBJ2-3; D is possibly TRBD2 (6 bases). The germline CDR1 and CDR2 sequences are LNHDA and SQIVND (reference sequence). Trimming took 10 bases from V and 4 from J, leaving 15 bases between them. This CDR3 has 13 residues. The CDR3 is CATHGGIADTQYF. For the CDR3, the DNA is TGTGCCACCCACGGGGGAATCGCAGATACGCAGTATTTT.

This chain connects TRBV20-1 to TRBJ2-3; 13 bases agree with TRBD2. The CDR3 has 15 residues. Germline loops: CDR1 DFQATT, CDR2 SNEGSKA (reference sequence). The junction had 3 bases not matched to a gene; V was cut back by 6 bases and J by 0 bases. CDR3 in DNA: TGCAGTGCAGGACTAGCGGGAGCTAGCACAGATACGCAGTATTTT. As protein: CSAGLAGASTDTQYF.

This sequence joins TRBV5-1 and TRBJ2-3; 7 bases align to TRBD1. Germline assignment: CDR1 SGHRS and CDR2 YFSETQ. CDR3 size: 16 residues. With 2 bases clipped from V and 0 bases from J, the junction kept 6 bases outside the gene matches. DNA for the CDR3: TGCGCCAGCAGCTTAAGACCGGGACAGAGCACAGATACGCAGTATTTT. Its translation: CASSLRPGQSTDTQYF.

The sample holds a few counts of this clonotype. The chain joins TRBV11-1 to TRBJ1-6, with TRBD1 matching over 7 bases. The CDR3 is made up of 17 amino acids. V trimming: 5 bases; J trimming: 9 bases; junction bases outside the gene matches: 16. Looked up from germline, CDR1 is SGHAT and CDR2 is FQDESV (reference sequence). The CDR3 reads CASSTRRQGFAGSPLHF. In DNA form, the CDR3 reads TGTGCCAGCAGCACGCGCCGACAGGGTTTCGCCGGTTCACCCCTCCACTTT.

This clonotype was counted a single time. The J gene is TRBJ2-3, the V gene TRBV20-1, with D perhaps TRBD1 or TRBD2 (5 bases each). V lost 3 bases, J lost 4 bases, and 11 bases lay in between. This CDR3 comprises 13 residues. Germline V gives CDR1 DFQATT, CDR2 SNEGSKA (reference sequence). CDR3 region: CSARGESADTQYF. The CDR3 DNA reads TGCAGTGCTAGGGGGGAGTCTGCAGATACGCAGTATTTT.

J is TRBJ1-1 and V is TRBV7-2; D remains unclear. CDR3 length: 15 amino acids. Germline CDR1 reads SGHTA; CDR2 reads FQGNSA. Deletions cut 3 bases from V and 2 bases from J, with 13 bases between. CDR3 DNA sequence: TGTGCCAGCAGCTTTCGGGCCAGTACTAACACTGAAGCTTTCTTT. It specifies CASSFRASTNTEAFF.